Listed here are 13 T cell receptor beta chains from one sample, sequenced in a study of T cell repertoires in cytomegalovirus infection. For these TCRs, the target antigens are not known. TCRdb used MiXCR to reprocess the reads, holding one entry per CDR3 protein. The sample consists of roughly 990,000 distinct CDR3 sequences, 30% to 40% of them appearing once. The sample consisted of cultured CD8+ T cells from PBMCs, taken from culture after CMV antigen stimulation. Receptor source: a human donor in good health (CMV status not recorded). Some clones in this sample may be carry-over from other donors' samples.

Remarks on this clonotype: The junction departs from germline at one end; a sequencing error may be responsible. This sequence joins TRBV6-5 and TRBJ2-7; tentative D call: TRBD2 (5 bases). The CDR3 is made up of 13 amino acids. CDR1 is MNHEY and CDR2 is SVGAGI in the germline V gene. The CDR3 here is CASSNSGFLEQYF. CDR3 in DNA: TGTGCCAGCAGTAACTCGGGATTCCTTGAGCAGTACTTC.

This clonotype was observed a few times. The genes are TRBV12-3 or TRBV12-4 and TRBJ1-1; 7 bases fit TRBD1. Unmatched junction bases numbered 5, after V lost 6 bases and J lost 1 base. CDR3 length: 14 residues. The CDR3 loop is CASSPWTGNTEAFF. In DNA, the CDR3 is TGTGCCAGCAGCCCCTGGACAGGGAACACTGAAGCTTTCTTT.

The chain combines TRBV6-6 with TRBJ2-5; D gene unclear. This CDR3 has 12 residues. Trimming removed 7 bases at V and 3 bases at J, with 9 bases between. The germline V gene encodes CDR1 MNHNY and CDR2 SVGAGI (reference sequence). CDR3 residues: CASNSLEETQYF. CDR3 in DNA: TGTGCCAGCAACTCACTTGAAGAGACCCAGTACTTC.

This clonotype was observed a few times. The chain links TRBV6-2 or TRBV6-3 to TRBJ2-3, with D possibly being TRBD1 or TRBD2 (5 bases each). V was pared by 2 bases and J by 4 bases, with 22 bases between. The CDR3 extends over 18 amino acids. CDR1 is MNHEY, CDR2 SVGEGT, per germline. The CDR3 reads CASSYPLGTLGPPDTQYF. DNA for the CDR3: TGTGCCAGCAGTTACCCTCTAGGGACCTTGGGGCCACCAGATACGCAGTATTTT.

This chain joins TRBV6-5 and TRBJ2-1, with D possibly being TRBD2 (6 bases). The CDR3 spans 13 residues. From germline, CDR1 is MNHEY and CDR2 SVGAGI. V shed 4 bases and J shed 3 bases, with 7 bases lying between them. The CDR3, as DNA: TGTGCCAGCAGTTGGGGGGACTACAATGAGCAGTTCTTC. Protein product: CASSWGDYNEQFF.

The gene calls are TRBV4-1 and TRBJ1-2, with TRBD1 as a possible D gene (5 bases). Germline CDR1 and CDR2: MGHRA and YSYEKL. V was trimmed by 1 base and J by 6 bases, leaving 9 bases between them. The CDR3 loop spans 13 amino acids. The CDR3 is CASSQVGDDGYTF. In DNA, the CDR3 is TGCGCCAGCAGCCAAGTGGGGGACGATGGCTACACCTTC.

J is TRBJ2-5 and V is TRBV6-1; no clear D. Germline CDR1 MNHNS, CDR2 SASEGT. V was clipped by 1 base and J by 0 bases, with 9 bases between them. This CDR3 is built from 15 residues. The CDR3 bases are TGTGCCAGCAGTGAAGGGCAGTACGACCAAGAGACCCAGTACTTC. This sequence encodes CASSEGQYDQETQYF.

The genes are TRBV12-5 and TRBJ2-5, with a tentative D call TRBD1 (5 bases). The CDR3 spans 15 residues. Between the trimmed V and J ends, which lost 3 bases and 1 base, there was a span of 12 bases. The V gene's germline CDR1 is LGHNT and CDR2 FRNRAP. The CDR3 here is CASGLGDQAQETQYF. The CDR3 DNA sequence: TGTGCTAGTGGTTTAGGGGATCAGGCCCAAGAGACCCAGTACTTC.

The table lists this clonotype with a few counts. Since a much larger clone is just one base distant, this may be a read error. The CDR3 DNA follows: TGTGCCAGCAGCTCTAGCGACATGAGCACAGATACGCAGTATTTT. Encoded protein: CASSSSDMSTDTQYF. This chain connects TRBV7-3 to TRBJ2-3; tentatively, D is TRBD2 (6 bases). The CDR3 totals 15 residues. Germline lookup yields CDR1 SGHTA and CDR2 FQGTGA. The ends were cut back, 4 bases at V and 0 bases at J, with 11 bases in the middle.

This sequence joins TRBV7-9 and TRBJ1-1; D call uncertain. V gave up 7 bases and J gave up 7 bases, with 10 bases separating them. The CDR3 sequence is 11 residues long. Germline V CDR1 and CDR2: SEHNR, FQNEAQ (reference sequence). CDR3 bases: TGTGCCAGCACCTCTGATATTGAAGCTTTCTTT. Protein product: CASTSDIEAFF.

This clonotype was picked up a small number of times. This chain connects TRBV20-1 to TRBJ2-1; D is tentatively TRBD1 or TRBD2 (5 bases each). The CDR3 has 16 residues. Germline V gives CDR1 DFQATT, CDR2 SNEGSKA (reference sequence). Trimming cost V 5 bases and J 0 bases, with 17 bases left between them. CDR3 sequence: CSAAPRDPSSYNEQFF. CDR3 DNA sequence: TGCAGTGCTGCCCCTCGGGACCCGAGCTCCTACAATGAGCAGTTCTTC.

CDR3 in amino acids: CASSPAREGANEKLFF. CDR3 coding DNA: TGTGCCAGCAGCCCGGCCAGGGAGGGAGCTAATGAAAAACTGTTTTTT. The chain uses TRBV9 and TRBJ1-4, with a weak D call TRBD1 (5 bases). With 4 bases removed from V and 3 bases from J, the gap between germline ends came to 16 bases. Germline-derived CDR1 and CDR2 are SGDLS and YYNGEE. This CDR3 spans 16 amino acids.

Points on this clonotype: A much larger clone differs by one base, so this may be a read error. V gene TRBV7-6 combines with J gene TRBJ2-3, with a tentative D call TRBD2 (6 bases). The length of the CDR3 is 14 residues. Germline values: CDR1 SGHVS, CDR2 FNYEAQ. CDR3 coding DNA: TGTGCCGGCAGCCCCCTGGGGGACTCAGATACGCAGTATTTT. It translates to CAGSPLGDSDTQYF.